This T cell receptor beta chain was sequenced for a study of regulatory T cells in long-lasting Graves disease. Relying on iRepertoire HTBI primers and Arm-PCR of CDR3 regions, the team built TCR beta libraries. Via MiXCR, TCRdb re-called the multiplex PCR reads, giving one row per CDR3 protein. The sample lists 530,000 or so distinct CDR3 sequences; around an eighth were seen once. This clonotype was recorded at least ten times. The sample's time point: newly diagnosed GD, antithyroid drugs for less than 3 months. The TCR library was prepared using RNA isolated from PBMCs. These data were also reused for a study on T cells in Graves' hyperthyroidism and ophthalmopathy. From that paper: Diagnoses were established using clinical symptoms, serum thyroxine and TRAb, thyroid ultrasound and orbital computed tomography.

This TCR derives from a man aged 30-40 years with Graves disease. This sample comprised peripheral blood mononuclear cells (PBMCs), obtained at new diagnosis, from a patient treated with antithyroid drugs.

CDR3 sequence: CSVPGTSGTGELFF. In DNA, the CDR3 is TGCAGCGTTCCCGGGACTAGCGGAACCGGGGAGCTGTTTTTT. The rearrangement joins TRBV29-1 to TRBJ2-2; 11 bases match TRBD2. CDR3 length: 14 residues. V trimming: 5 bases; J trimming: 5 bases; junction bases outside the gene matches: 4. Looked up from germline, CDR1 is SQVTM and CDR2 is ANQGSEA.